This T cell receptor beta chain was sequenced in a study of metastatic and nonmetastatic thyroid tumors. Turning to the study itself: From malignant and benign thyroid patients, repertoires in blood and in tumor or nodule tissue were compared. The study's findings and limits: Significantly greater TCR beta diversity was reportedly found in malignant thyroid tumors than in benign nodules (in blood and tumor).

Before thyroid surgery, none of the patients had received any treatment. Authors' methods: To classify distant metastasis in papillary thyroid cancer, a model was built from CDR3 differences across clinicopathological groups. MiXCR reprocessed the PCR reads for TCRdb. What appears here as the V and J calls and clone size reflects TCRdb's work, not the paper's. In the table there are approximately 14,000 clones, approximately 12% of which are singletons. Comments on this clone: The antigen is unknown.

The CDR3 runs 17 residues. The V and J ends lost 6 bases and 5 bases respectively, with 23 bases between them. Germline values: CDR1 MNHNS, CDR2 SASEGT. This TCR was sampled from a female donor with papillary thyroid cancer or a benign thyroid nodule (not recorded which). Some clones in this sample may be carry-over from other donors' samples. The sample consisted of blood. This chain uses TRBV6-1 with TRBJ1-5; TRBD1 might be the D (6 bases). The CDR3 nucleotides read TGTGCCAGCAGCACGGGGGCCCTAAGACGGCCCGATCAGCCCCAGCATTTT. It yields the protein CASSTGALRRPDQPQHF.